The clone carrying this T cell receptor beta chain was found many times. Antigen unknown. This CDR3 has 16 amino acids. J lost 5 bases, V lost 1 base, and 7 bases had no gene match. Germline V gene lookup returns CDR1 SNHLY and CDR2 FYNNEI. These data come from a study of breast tumors, draining lymph nodes, adjacent tissues. Study results and limitations: Tumor repertoires ranked between lymph nodes and nontumor tissue in diversity, with V and J gene preferences. Findings are consistent with lymph node origin and intratumoral expansion of most tumor T cells. Compared with basal-like, luminal-like tumors shared significantly more repertoire with nontumor tissue.

TCRdb re-derived calls from the multiplex PCR reads in MiXCR, one entry per CDR3 protein. Altogether about 9,600 distinct CDR3 sequences are present, 40% to 55% being singletons, with the ten largest covering approximately 15%. Sequenced sample: tumor-adjacent breast tissue. The clonotype originates from a female donor with breast cancer. Some clones in this sample may be carry-over from other donors' samples. The chain combines TRBV2 with TRBJ2-2, with 7 bases fitting TRBD2. This CDR3 reads CASSEGSGIGTGELFF. CDR3 in DNA: TGTGCCAGCAGTGAAGGCAGCGGGATTGGTACCGGGGAGCTGTTTTTT.